This TCR beta chain was captured in a study of blood T cell repertoires in COVID-19. Study context: PBMCs, B-cell-depleted T cells, or T cells were the source of the cDNA or gDNA that made up the material.

CDR1 SGHAT and CDR2 FQNNGV come from the germline V gene. Trimming at V came to 1 base and at J to 4 bases, leaving 5 bases not matched to a gene. The CDR3 sequence is 16 residues long. Study processing details: Amplification from reference gene primers served as the basis for estimated nucleated cell counts. Sequencing used immunoSEQ multiplex PCR; TCRdb keeps in-frame clones, though not all of them. D and trimming come from the DNA, and the V and J calls and clone size come from that table. The sample records under 350,000 clones, roughly 90% being singletons. The TCR originated in a man in his forties with acute or convalescent COVID-19. The sequencing sample was made of peripheral blood. The V and J genes are TRBV11-2 and TRBJ1-3; 9 nucleotides agree with TRBD1. DNA for the CDR3: TGTGCCAGCAGCTTAGGGGACAGGGCGGTCGGAAACACCATATATTTT. Its translation is CASSLGDRAVGNTIYF.